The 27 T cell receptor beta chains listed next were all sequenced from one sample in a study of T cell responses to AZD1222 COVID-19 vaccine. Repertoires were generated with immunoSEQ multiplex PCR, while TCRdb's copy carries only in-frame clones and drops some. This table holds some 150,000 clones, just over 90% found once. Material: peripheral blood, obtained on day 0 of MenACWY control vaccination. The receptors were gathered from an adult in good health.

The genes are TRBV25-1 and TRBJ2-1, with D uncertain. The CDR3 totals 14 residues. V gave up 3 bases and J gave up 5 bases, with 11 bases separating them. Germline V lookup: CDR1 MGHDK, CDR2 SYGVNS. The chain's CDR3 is CASSDPIVNNEQFF. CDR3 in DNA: TGTGCCAGCAGTGACCCCATAGTCAACAATGAGCAGTTCTTC.

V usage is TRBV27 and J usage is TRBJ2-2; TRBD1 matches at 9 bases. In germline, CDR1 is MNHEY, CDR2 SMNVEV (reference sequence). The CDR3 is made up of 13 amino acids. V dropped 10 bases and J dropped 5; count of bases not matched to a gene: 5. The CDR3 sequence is CATRGQGTGELFF. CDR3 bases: TGTGCCACCCGGGGACAGGGTACCGGGGAGCTGTTTTTT.

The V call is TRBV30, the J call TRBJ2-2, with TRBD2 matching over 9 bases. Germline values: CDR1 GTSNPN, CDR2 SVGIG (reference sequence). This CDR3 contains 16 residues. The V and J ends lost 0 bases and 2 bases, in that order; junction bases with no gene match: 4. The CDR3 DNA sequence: TGTGCCTGGAGTGTAGCGGGAGGAACTAACACCGGGGAGCTGTTTTTT. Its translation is CAWSVAGGTNTGELFF.

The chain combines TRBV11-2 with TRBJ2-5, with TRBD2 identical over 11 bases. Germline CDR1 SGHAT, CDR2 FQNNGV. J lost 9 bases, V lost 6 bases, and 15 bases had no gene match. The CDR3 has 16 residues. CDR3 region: CASRIAGGDGGTSQYF. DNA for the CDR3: TGTGCCAGCAGAATAGCGGGAGGGGACGGGGGTACGTCCCAGTACTTC.

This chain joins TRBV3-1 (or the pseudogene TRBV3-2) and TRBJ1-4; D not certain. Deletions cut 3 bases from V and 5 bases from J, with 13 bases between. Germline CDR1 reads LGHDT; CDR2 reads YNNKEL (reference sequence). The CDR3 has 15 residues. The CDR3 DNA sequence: TGTGCCAGCAGCCAGCGTCTTCAGGAGAATGAAAAACTGTTTTTT. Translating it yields CASSQRLQENEKLFF.

CDR3 region: CASSPTVPLLAGDLNEQFF. In DNA form, the CDR3 reads TGTGCCAGCTCACCGACCGTCCCATTATTAGCGGGAGACCTCAATGAGCAGTTCTTC. V and J are TRBV18 and TRBJ2-1; TRBD2 matches 9 bases. The trim removed 3 bases at V and 6 bases at J, leaving 18 bases unmatched. This CDR3 has 19 residues. Per germline, CDR1 KGHSH and CDR2 LQKENI.

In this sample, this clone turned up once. The CDR3 nucleotides are TGTGCCTGGAGTCCTATCACAGATACGCAGTATTTT. Residues: CAWSPITDTQYF. The J gene is TRBJ2-3, the V gene TRBV30, with D unclear. Germline CDR1 reads GTSNPN; CDR2 reads SVGIG (reference sequence). Trimming took off 2 bases at V and 2 bases at J, with 5 bases between the two ends. This CDR3 is 12 amino acids long. Full variable domain (outside the CDR3, taken from reference TRBV30 and TRBJ2-3): SQTIHQWPATLVQPVGSPLSLECTVEGTSNPNLYWYRQAAGRGLQLLFYSVGIGQISSEVPQNLSASRPQDRQFILSSKKLLLSDSGFYLCAWSPITDTQYFGPGTRLTVL.

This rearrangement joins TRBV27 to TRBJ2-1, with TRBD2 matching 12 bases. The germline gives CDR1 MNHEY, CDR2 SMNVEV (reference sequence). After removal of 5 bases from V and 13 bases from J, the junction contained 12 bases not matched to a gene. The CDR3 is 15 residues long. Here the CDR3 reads CASSAGLTSGRPQFF. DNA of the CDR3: TGTGCCAGCAGTGCCGGACTTACTAGCGGGAGGCCCCAGTTCTTC.

CDR3 coding DNA: TGTGCCAGCAGTTACCTGGGACAGGGCGACACTGAAGCTTTCTTT. It encodes CASSYLGQGDTEAFF. The rearrangement links TRBV6-5 to TRBJ1-1; 9 bases match TRBD1. The CDR3 sequence is 15 residues long. Germline loops: CDR1 MNHEY, CDR2 SVGAGI. V trimming: 2 bases; J trimming: 3 bases; junction bases outside the gene matches: 4.

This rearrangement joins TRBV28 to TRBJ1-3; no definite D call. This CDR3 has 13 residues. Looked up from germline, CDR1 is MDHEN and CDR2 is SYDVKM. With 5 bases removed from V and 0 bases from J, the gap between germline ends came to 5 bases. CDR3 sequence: CASSQASGNTIYF. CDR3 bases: TGTGCCAGCAGTCAGGCCTCTGGAAACACCATATATTTT.

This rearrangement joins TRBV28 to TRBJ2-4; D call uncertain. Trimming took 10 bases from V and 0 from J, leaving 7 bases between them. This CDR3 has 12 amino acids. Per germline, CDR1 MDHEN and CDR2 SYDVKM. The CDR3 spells CATRLAKNIQYF. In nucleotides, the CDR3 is TGTGCCACCCGCCTAGCCAAAAACATTCAGTACTTC.

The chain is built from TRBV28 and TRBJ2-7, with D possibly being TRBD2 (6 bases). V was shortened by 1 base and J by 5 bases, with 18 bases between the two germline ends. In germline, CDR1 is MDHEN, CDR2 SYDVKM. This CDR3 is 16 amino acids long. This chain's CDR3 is CASSLSLAGKIHEQYF. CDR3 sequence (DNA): TGTGCCAGCAGTTTATCCCTCGCGGGGAAGATCCACGAGCAGTACTTC.

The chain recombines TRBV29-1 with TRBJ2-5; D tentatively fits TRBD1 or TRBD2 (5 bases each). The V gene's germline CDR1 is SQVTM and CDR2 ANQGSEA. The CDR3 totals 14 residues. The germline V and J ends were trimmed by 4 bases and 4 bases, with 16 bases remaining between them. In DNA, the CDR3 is TGCAGCGTTGGGGGGAAGGAGCTCGGAGAGACCCAGTACTTC. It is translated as CSVGGKELGETQYF.

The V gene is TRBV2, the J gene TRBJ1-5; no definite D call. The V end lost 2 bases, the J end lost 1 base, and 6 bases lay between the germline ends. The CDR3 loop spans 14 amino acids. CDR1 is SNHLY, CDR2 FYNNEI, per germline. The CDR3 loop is CASSERSSNQPQHF. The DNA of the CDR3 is TGTGCCAGCAGTGAAAGGTCGAGCAATCAGCCCCAGCATTTT.

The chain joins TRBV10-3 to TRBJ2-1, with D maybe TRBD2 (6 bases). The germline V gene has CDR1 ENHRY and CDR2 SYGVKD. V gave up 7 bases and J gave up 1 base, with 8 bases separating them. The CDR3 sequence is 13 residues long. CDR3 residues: CAITEGSYNEQFF. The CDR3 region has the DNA TGTGCCATCACGGAGGGGTCCTACAATGAGCAGTTCTTC.

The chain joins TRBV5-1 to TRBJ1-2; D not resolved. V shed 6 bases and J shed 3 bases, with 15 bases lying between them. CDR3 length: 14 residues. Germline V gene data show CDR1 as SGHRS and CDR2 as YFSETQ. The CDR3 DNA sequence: TGCGCCAGCACCCTGAGCCCGGGAGACTATGGCTACACCTTC. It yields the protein CASTLSPGDYGYTF.

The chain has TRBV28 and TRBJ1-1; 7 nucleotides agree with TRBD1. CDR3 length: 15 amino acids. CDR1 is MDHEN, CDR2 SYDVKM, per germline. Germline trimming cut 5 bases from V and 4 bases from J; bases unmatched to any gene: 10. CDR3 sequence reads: CASSLRTGLSTEAFF. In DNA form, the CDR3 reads TGTGCCAGCAGTCTACGGACAGGCCTCTCCACTGAAGCTTTCTTT.

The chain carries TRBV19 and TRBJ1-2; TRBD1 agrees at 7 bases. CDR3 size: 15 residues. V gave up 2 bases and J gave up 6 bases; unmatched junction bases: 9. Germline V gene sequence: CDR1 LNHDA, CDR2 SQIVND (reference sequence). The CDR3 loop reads CASSILGWTGDGYTF. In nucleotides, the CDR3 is TGTGCCAGTAGTATACTTGGATGGACAGGCGATGGCTACACCTTC. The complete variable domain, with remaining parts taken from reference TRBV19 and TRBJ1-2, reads DGGITQSPKYLFRKEGQNVTLSCEQNLNHDAMYWYRQDPGQGLRLIYYSQIVNDFQKGDIAEGYSVSREKKESFPLTVTSAQKNPTAFYLCASSILGWTGDGYTFGSGTRLTVV.

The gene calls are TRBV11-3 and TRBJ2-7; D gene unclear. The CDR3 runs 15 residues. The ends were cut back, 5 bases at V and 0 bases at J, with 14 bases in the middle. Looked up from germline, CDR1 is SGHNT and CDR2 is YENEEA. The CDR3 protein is CASSTVRQLSYEQYF. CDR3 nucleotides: TGTGCCAGCAGCACCGTTCGGCAGCTCTCCTACGAGCAGTACTTC.

The CDR3 region is CASSAQGFASNQPQHF. CDR3 coding DNA: TGTGCCAGCAGTGCCCAAGGGTTCGCGAGCAATCAGCCCCAGCATTTT. V is TRBV27 and J is TRBJ1-5; no clear D. V was pared by 5 bases and J by 1 base, with 15 bases between. The CDR3 sequence is 16 residues long. Germline CDR1 is MNHEY and CDR2 is SMNVEV (reference sequence).

CDR3 in DNA: TGTGCCAGCACCTTAGGGGCCCTCCCCTACAATGAGCAGTTCTTC. Its translation: CASTLGALPYNEQFF. The V and J genes are TRBV6-6 and TRBJ2-1; D possibly corresponds to TRBD1 (5 bases). Germline lookup yields CDR1 MNHNY and CDR2 SVGAGI (reference sequence). This CDR3 is built from 15 residues. V was cut by 7 bases and J by 2 bases, with 15 bases left in between.

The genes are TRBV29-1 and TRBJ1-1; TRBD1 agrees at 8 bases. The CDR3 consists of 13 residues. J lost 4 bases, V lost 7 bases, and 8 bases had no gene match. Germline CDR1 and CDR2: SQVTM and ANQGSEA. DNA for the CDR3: TGCAGCGCGTTCGGGACAGGTCTCACTGAAGCTTTCTTT. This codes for CSAFGTGLTEAFF.

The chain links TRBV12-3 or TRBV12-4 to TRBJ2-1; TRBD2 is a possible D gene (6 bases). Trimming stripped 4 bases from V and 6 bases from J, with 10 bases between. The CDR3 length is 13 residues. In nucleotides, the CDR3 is TGTGCCAGCAGTTGGGACTTTTTCAATGAGCAGTTCTTC. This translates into CASSWDFFNEQFF.

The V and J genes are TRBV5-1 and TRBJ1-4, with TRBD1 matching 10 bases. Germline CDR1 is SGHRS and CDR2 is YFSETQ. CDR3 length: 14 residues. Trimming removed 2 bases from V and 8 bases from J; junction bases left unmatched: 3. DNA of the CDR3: TGCGCCAGCAGCTTTGGGACAGGGGACGAAAAACTGTTTTTT. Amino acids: CASSFGTGDEKLFF.

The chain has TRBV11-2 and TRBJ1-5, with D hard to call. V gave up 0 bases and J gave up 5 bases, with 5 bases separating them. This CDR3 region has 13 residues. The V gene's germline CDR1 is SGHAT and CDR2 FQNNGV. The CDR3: CASSLDRDQPQHF. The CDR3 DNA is TGTGCCAGCAGCTTAGATAGGGATCAGCCCCAGCATTTT. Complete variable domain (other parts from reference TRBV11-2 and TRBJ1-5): EAGVAQSPRYKIIEKRQSVAFWCNPISGHATLYWYQQILGQGPKLLIQFQNNGVVDDSQLPKDRFSAERLKGVDSTLKIQPAKLEDSAVYLCASSLDRDQPQHFGDGTRLSIL.

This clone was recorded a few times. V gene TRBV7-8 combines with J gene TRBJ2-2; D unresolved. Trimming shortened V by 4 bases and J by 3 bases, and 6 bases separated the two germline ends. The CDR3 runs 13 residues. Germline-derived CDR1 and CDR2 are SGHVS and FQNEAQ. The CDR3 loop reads CASSSVHTGELFF. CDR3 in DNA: TGTGCCAGCAGCTCCGTCCACACCGGGGAGCTGTTTTTT.

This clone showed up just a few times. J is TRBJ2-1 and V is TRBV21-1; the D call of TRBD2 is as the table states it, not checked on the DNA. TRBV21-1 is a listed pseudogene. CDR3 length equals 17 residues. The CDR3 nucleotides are TGTGCCAGCCCCCGTCAGGGGCGGGAGGGCCCCTACAATGAGCAGTTCTTC. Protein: CASPRQGREGPYNEQFF.